The rows below give T cell receptor beta chains drawn from one sample of a study of T cell responses to AZD1222 COVID-19 vaccine. Sequencing was performed with immunoSEQ multiplex PCR; in TCRdb, only in-frame clones are kept and a portion is missing. The table includes 150,000 or so clones, about 85% detected once. Source: peripheral blood, taken on day 0 of AZD1222 vaccination. All receptors come from an adult in good health. The CDR3 runs from the conserved cysteine through the conserved F or W. The order of the fields is J gene, D gene, V gene, CDR3 DNA, CDR3 protein. The D gene is left open where the match is weak.

TRBJ1-2 | - | TRBV19 | TGTGCCAGTAGTCCCCGAGGGTATGGCTACACCTTC | CASSPRGYGYTF
TRBJ2-2 | TRBD1 | TRBV29-1 | TGCAGCGCTAAACCGACAGGGCCCGGGGAGCTGTTTTTT | CSAKPTGPGELFF
TRBJ2-2 | TRBD2 | TRBV5-1 | TGCGCCAGCAGCGGGACTCGCGGGGGGGCGAACACCGGGGAGCTGTTTTTT | CASSGTRGGANTGELFF
TRBJ2-7 | TRBD1 | TRBV6-2/TRBV6-3 | TGTGCCAGCAGTACCCCAGGGGGCAAGTACTTC | CASSTPGGKYF
TRBJ1-2 | - | TRBV29-1 | TGCAGCGTTCGGACAGAACACTATGGCTACACCTTC | CSVRTEHYGYTF
TRBJ1-4 | - | TRBV28 | TGTGCCGCGAAAGGGGCGAGGGAAAAACTGTTTTTT | CAAKGAREKLFF
TRBJ2-2 | - | TRBV7-2 | TGTGCCAGCAGCTTGGGGGGACTTGGGACCGGGGAGCTGTTTTTT | CASSLGGLGTGELFF
TRBJ1-2 | - | TRBV5-6 | TGTGCCAGCAGCTTGGTTGGGGGCGGCTACACCTTC | CASSLVGGGYTF
TRBJ2-5 | - | TRBV25-1 | TGTGCCAGCCGAGGGGCTGAAGAGACCCAGTACTTC | CASRGAEETQYF
TRBJ2-3 | TRBD2 | TRBV18 | TGTGCCAGCTCCGGGGGGATTTACACAGATACGCAGTATTTT | CASSGGIYTDTQYF
TRBJ1-2 | - | TRBV5-4 | TGTGCCAGCAGCTTGGACGGATACTATGGCTACACCTTC | CASSLDGYYGYTF
TRBJ1-6 | - | TRBV12-5 | TGTGCTAGTGGTTTGGAACGGTATTCACCCCTCCACTTT | CASGLERYSPLHF